Sequencing of this TCR beta chain was carried out in a study of cytomegalovirus exposure and HLA in healthy donors. CDR1 and CDR2 (germline): SGHRS, YFSETQ. The V gene end was trimmed by 4 bases and the J gene end by 3 bases; junction bases not matched to a gene: 13. This CDR3 contains 16 residues. PCR was performed using 60 Vbeta and 13 Jbeta primers. This table comes from immunoSEQ multiplex PCR, and its TCRdb copy is limited to in-frame clones, with some not included. The repertoire has around 150,000 clones, roughly 80% of them found once; the top ten carry 4.3%. Notes on this clone: What it binds is not known.

Study-level results: A missense DCLRE1C variant was associated with V- and J-gene trimming of TCR beta chains in a later analysis, and an independent cohort replicated the association. It has been reported that TCR beta sequences accurately predicted the HLA-A and HLA-B alleles of most subjects. The classifier was said to identify cytomegalovirus status with high specificity and sensitivity. Data from an earlier analysis indicated that most TCR beta V segments were productive either about 87% or about 30% of the time.

Material for sequencing was PBMCs. The sequence was obtained from a man aged 40-49 years in good health and CMV-seronegative. The rearrangement joins TRBV5-1 to TRBJ2-7; 7 nucleotides align to TRBD1. For the CDR3, the DNA is TGCGCCAGCAGCGAAAGGACAGGCGAGGTCCTCTACGAGCAGTACTTC. Its translation: CASSERTGEVLYEQYF.